A single TCR beta chain is shown here with its context. Per the original data handling: Cell counts per sample came from amplifying reference gene primers. Generated by immunoSEQ multiplex PCR, the TCRdb table keeps only in-frame clones and is missing some. Clone size and V and J calls were adopted from that table, with D and trimming inferred from the DNA. The table shows 100,000 to 150,000 clones, with nearly 90% occurring only once. This CDR3 is built from 17 residues. Trimming removed 5 bases from V and 0 bases from J; junction bases left unmatched: 8. Germline lookup yields CDR1 MNHEY and CDR2 SVGEGT. The data were obtained in a study of blood T cell repertoires in COVID-19. About the research overall: Whether acute or convalescent, the COVID-19 samples came from the United States, Italy and Spain. T cells, B-cell-depleted T cells, or PBMCs provided the cDNA or gDNA that served as material.

The V call is TRBV6-2 or TRBV6-3, the J call TRBJ1-3; 9 nucleotides align to TRBD1. Material: peripheral blood. This receptor was obtained from a woman aged 60-75 years with COVID-19, enrolled during active disease. The CDR3 DNA reads as TGTGCCAGCAGTAACCGGGACAGGGCCCTCTCTGGAAACACCATATATTTT. This translates into CASSNRDRALSGNTIYF.